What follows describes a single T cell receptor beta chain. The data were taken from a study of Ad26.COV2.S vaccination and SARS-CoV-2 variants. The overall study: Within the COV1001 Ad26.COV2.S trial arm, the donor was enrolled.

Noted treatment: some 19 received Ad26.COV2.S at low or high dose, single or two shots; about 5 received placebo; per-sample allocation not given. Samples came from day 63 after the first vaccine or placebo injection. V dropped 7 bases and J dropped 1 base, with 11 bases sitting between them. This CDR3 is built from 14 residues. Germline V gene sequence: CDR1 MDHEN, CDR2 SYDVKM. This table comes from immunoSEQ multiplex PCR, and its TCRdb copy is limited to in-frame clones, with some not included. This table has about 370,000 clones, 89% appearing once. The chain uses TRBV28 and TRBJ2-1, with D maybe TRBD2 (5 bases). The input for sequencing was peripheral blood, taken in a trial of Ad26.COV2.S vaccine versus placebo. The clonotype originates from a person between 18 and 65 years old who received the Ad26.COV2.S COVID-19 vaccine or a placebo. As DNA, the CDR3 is TGTGCCAGCACCAAAAGCGGATCCTACAATGAGCAGTTCTTC. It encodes CASTKSGSYNEQFF.